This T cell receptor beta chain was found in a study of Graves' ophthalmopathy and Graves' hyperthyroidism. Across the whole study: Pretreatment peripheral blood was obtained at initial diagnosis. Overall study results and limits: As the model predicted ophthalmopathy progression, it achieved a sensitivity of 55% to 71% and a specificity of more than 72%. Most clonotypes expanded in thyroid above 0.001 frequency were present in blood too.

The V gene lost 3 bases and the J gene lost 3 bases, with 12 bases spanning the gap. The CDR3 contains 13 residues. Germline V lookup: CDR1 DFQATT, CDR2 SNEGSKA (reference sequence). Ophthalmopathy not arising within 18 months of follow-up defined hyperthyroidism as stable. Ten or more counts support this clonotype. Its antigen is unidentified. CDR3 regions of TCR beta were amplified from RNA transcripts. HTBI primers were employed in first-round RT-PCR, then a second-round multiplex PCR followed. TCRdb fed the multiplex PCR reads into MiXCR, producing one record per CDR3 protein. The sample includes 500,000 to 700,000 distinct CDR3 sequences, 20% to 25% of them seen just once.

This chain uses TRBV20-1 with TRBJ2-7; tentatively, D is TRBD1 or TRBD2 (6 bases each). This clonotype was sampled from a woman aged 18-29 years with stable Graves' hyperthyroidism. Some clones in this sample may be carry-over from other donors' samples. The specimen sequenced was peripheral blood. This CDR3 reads CSASGGGGYEQYF. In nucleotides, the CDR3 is TGCAGTGCTAGCGGAGGGGGAGGCTACGAGCAGTACTTC.